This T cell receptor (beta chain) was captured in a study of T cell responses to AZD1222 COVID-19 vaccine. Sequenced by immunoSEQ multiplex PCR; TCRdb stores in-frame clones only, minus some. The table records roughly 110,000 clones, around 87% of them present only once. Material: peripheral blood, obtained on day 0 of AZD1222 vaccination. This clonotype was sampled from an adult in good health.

CDR3 loop: CASSQIGTEAFF. The CDR3 region has the DNA TGTGCCAGCTCACAAATAGGCACTGAAGCTTTCTTT. The chain joins TRBV18 to TRBJ1-1, with D unclear. The length of the CDR3 is 12 residues. Germline lookup yields CDR1 KGHSH and CDR2 LQKENI. V lost 4 bases and J 4 bases, leaving 7 bases between the germline ends.